Reported below is one T cell receptor beta chain. The data derive from a study of blood T cell repertoires in COVID-19. The data were produced by immunoSEQ multiplex PCR, yet TCRdb's version contains in-frame clones alone and is incomplete. This table has some 150,000 clones, just over 85% appearing once. This CDR3 comprises 13 residues. Germline values: CDR1 DFQATT, CDR2 SNEGSKA (reference sequence). Trimming removed 3 bases at V and 7 bases at J, with 16 bases between. The J gene is TRBJ2-7, the V gene TRBV20-1, with D possibly being TRBD1 (5 bases). Source material: peripheral blood. The source is an older woman with acute or convalescent COVID-19. The CDR3 loop is CSASYRLGPEQYF. The CDR3 DNA reads TGCAGTGCTAGTTACAGGCTGGGGCCGGAGCAGTACTTC.